The 29 T cell receptor beta chains below were found in one sample sequenced in a study of cytotoxic CD8 clonotypes in ibrutinib-treated CLL. Produced via immunoSEQ multiplex PCR; TCRdb's table is partial and in-frame only. The sample shows about 160,000 clones, around 84% of them seen only once. Sequences were derived from PBMCs, sampled after 12 months of ibrutinib treatment. These receptors came from a human donor with chronic lymphocytic leukemia.

The table lists this clone with a count of one. The rearrangement uses TRBV4-3 and TRBJ1-2; 8 bases align to TRBD1. Germline CDR1 and CDR2: LGHNA and YSLEER. CDR3 length: 15 residues. V shed 2 bases, J shed 7 bases, and the junction held 9 bases outside the gene matches. Written as DNA, the CDR3 is TGCGCCAGCAGCCAATTGGGCAGGGGGCTGGGTGGCTACACCTTC. The encoded protein is CASSQLGRGLGGYTF.

The chain recombines TRBV6-1 with TRBJ2-7, with TRBD2 identical over 11 bases. Germline V gene lookup returns CDR1 MNHNS and CDR2 SASEGT. The CDR3 contains 13 residues. The J segment lost 3 bases and the V segment lost 7 bases, leaving 2 bases of the junction unmatched. CDR3 coding DNA: TGTGCCAGCAACCTAGCGGGAGGCTACGAGCAGTACTTC. Translation: CASNLAGGYEQYF.

This clone was seen only once. The V gene is TRBV2, the J gene TRBJ1-3, with D uncertain. Trimming took off 10 bases at V and 3 bases at J, with 16 bases between the two ends. Germline V lookup: CDR1 SNHLY, CDR2 FYNNEI. The CDR3 totals 14 residues. The CDR3 DNA reads as TGTGCCAAAATGGATTTTAACAGTGGAAACACCATATATTTT. Translating it yields CAKMDFNSGNTIYF. Using reference TRBV2 and TRBJ1-3 for the parts outside the CDR3, the full variable domain is EPEVTQTPSHQVTQMGQEVILRCVPISNHLYFYWYRQILGQKVEFLVSFYNNEISEKSEIFDDQFSVERPDGSNFTLKIRSTKLEDSAMYFCAKMDFNSGNTIYFGEGSWLTVV.

J is TRBJ2-7 and V is TRBV11-2; 11 bases are shared with TRBD1. Germline V gene sequence: CDR1 SGHAT, CDR2 FQNNGV. The CDR3 runs to 16 residues. Losses at the gene ends were 1 base for V and 3 bases for J; bases not matched to a gene: 5. The CDR3 loop reads CASSLGPGTGGYEQYF. In nucleotides, the CDR3 is TGTGCCAGCAGCTTAGGACCCGGGACAGGGGGCTACGAGCAGTACTTC.

In this sample, this clone turned up once. This chain links TRBV27 with TRBJ2-7; D gene uncertain. Germline assignment: CDR1 MNHEY and CDR2 SMNVEV (reference sequence). The V end was cut by 0 bases, the J end by 5 bases, with 8 bases between. There are 13 residues in the CDR3. As DNA, the CDR3 is TGTGCCAGCAGTTTATCGAGACTCAACGAGCAGTACTTC. It translates to CASSLSRLNEQYF.

The genes are TRBV13 and TRBJ1-2; D is unclear. Trimming left V 4 bases short and J 2 bases short, with 5 bases between. The CDR3 consists of 12 residues. Looked up from germline, CDR1 is PRHDT and CDR2 is FYEKMQ (reference sequence). The CDR3 here is CASSSGNYGYTF. The DNA of the CDR3 is TGTGCCAGCAGCTCCGGAAACTATGGCTACACCTTC.

The rearrangement links TRBV6-5 to TRBJ2-4; possibly TRBD1 for D (6 bases). This CDR3 has 14 residues. Trimming cost V 5 bases and J 7 bases, with 15 bases left between them. Germline assignment: CDR1 MNHEY and CDR2 SVGAGI. As DNA, the CDR3 is TGTGCCAGCAGTGGGACACAGGGTTTCAACATTCAGTACTTC. It translates to CASSGTQGFNIQYF.

The CDR3 sequence: CASSPRTGQQFF. CDR3 bases: TGTGCCAGTAGTCCTCGGACAGGGCAGCAGTTCTTC. This rearrangement joins TRBV19 to TRBJ2-1, with 8 bases identical to TRBD1. With V trimmed by 5 bases and J by 11 bases, 5 bases remained unmatched. CDR1 is LNHDA and CDR2 is SQIVND in the germline V gene (reference sequence). The CDR3 runs 12 residues.

CDR3 sequence reads: CASSLSGVNTGELFF. The CDR3 coding sequence is TGTGCCAGCAGCTTGTCGGGGGTAAACACCGGGGAGCTGTTTTTT. This chain links TRBV5-4 with TRBJ2-2, with D maybe TRBD2 (6 bases). CDR3 size: 15 residues. The germline V gene has CDR1 SGHNT and CDR2 YYREEE (reference sequence). V lost 1 base to trimming and J lost 2 bases, with 9 bases between them. Looking up the rest from reference TRBV5-4 and TRBJ2-2 gives the full variable domain: ETGVTQSPTHLIKTRGQQVTLRCSSQSGHNTVSWYQQALGQGPQFIFQYYREEENGRGNFPPRFSGLQFPNYSSELNVNALELDDSALYLCASSLSGVNTGELFFGEGSRLTVL.

CDR3 nucleotide sequence: TGTGCCAGCTCACGTGAGCCGGGCTCCTACGAGCAGTACTTC. Its translation: CASSREPGSYEQYF. The gene calls are TRBV18 and TRBJ2-7; D is uncertain. Germline lookup yields CDR1 KGHSH and CDR2 LQKENI. CDR3 length: 14 amino acids. V lost 4 bases to trimming and J lost 0 bases, with 10 bases between them.

V gene TRBV28 combines with J gene TRBJ2-3; TRBD2 matches at 8 bases. The CDR3 is 14 amino acids. CDR1 and CDR2 (germline): MDHEN, SYDVKM. The V gene end was trimmed by 10 bases and the J gene end by 6 bases; junction bases not matched to a gene: 12. The CDR3 nucleotides are TGTGCCACCCGGGAGCGGGAGACGAAGGATACGCAGTATTTT. Residues: CATRERETKDTQYF. Based on the CDR3 plus reference TRBV28 and TRBJ2-3, the full variable domain is DVKVTQSSRYLVKRTGEKVFLECVQDMDHENMFWYRQDPGLGLRLIYFSYDVKMKEKGDIPEGYSVSREKKERFSLILESASTNQTSMYLCATRERETKDTQYFGPGTRLTVL.

This chain connects TRBV13 to TRBJ1-1; possibly TRBD1 for D (5 bases). The CDR3 runs 14 residues. CDR1 is PRHDT, CDR2 FYEKMQ, per germline (reference sequence). V lost 3 bases, J lost 0 bases, and 8 bases lay in between. The CDR3 coding sequence is TGTGCCAGCAGCTTCAGGGACTTGAACACTGAAGCTTTCTTT. Translating it yields CASSFRDLNTEAFF.

A note on this clone: Other nucleotide sequences in the sample specify the same CDR3. The chain is built from TRBV5-6 and TRBJ2-7; D uncertain. Per the germline V gene, CDR1 is SGHDT and CDR2 is YYEEEE. The CDR3 sequence is 11 residues long. V gave up 2 bases and J gave up 3 bases, with 3 bases separating them. The CDR3 DNA is TGTGCCAGCAGCTTCGACTACGAGCAGTACTTC. As protein: CASSFDYEQYF.

The chain combines TRBV11-3 with TRBJ2-3; no clear D gene. The CDR3 sequence is 18 residues long. Looked up from germline, CDR1 is SGHNT and CDR2 is YENEEA. V lost 3 bases to trimming and J lost 0 bases, with 19 bases between them. The CDR3: CASSFRKGFFLSTDTQYF. Here the CDR3 DNA reads TGTGCCAGCAGCTTCCGCAAGGGCTTTTTTCTTAGCACAGATACGCAGTATTTT.

The chain joins TRBV2 to TRBJ2-1; TRBD2 is a possible D gene (6 bases). This CDR3 contains 14 residues. Germline lookup yields CDR1 SNHLY and CDR2 FYNNEI. V lost 0 bases to trimming and J lost 13 bases, with 16 bases between them. CDR3: CASSEALPSGRQFF. For the CDR3, the DNA is TGTGCCAGCAGTGAAGCGCTTCCGAGCGGGCGTCAGTTCTTC.

The V gene is TRBV7-9, the J gene TRBJ1-6; perhaps TRBD1 as D (5 bases). The CDR3 is made up of 15 amino acids. Per germline, CDR1 SEHNR and CDR2 FQNEAQ (reference sequence). V was clipped by 6 bases and J by 8 bases, with 17 bases between them. The CDR3 is CASSLEGSTDSPLHF. The CDR3 nucleotides read TGTGCCAGCAGTCTAGAGGGGAGTACCGATTCACCCCTCCACTTT.

The rearrangement links TRBV29-1 to TRBJ2-2, with 9 bases matching TRBD1. Trimming took 6 bases from V and 5 from J; bases not matched to a gene: 7. The CDR3 contains 14 residues. The germline V gene has CDR1 SQVTM and CDR2 ANQGSEA. CDR3 nucleotide sequence: TGCAGCGTGGAGGGACAGGGTCGAACCGGGGAGCTGTTTTTT. The encoded protein is CSVEGQGRTGELFF.

The chain couples TRBV28 to TRBJ2-7, with D possibly TRBD1 on 5 matching bases. V was trimmed by 4 bases and J by 6 bases, leaving 16 bases between them. CDR1 and CDR2 (germline): MDHEN, SYDVKM. The CDR3 totals 14 residues. CDR3 loop: CASSWTRRQGEQYF. CDR3 coding DNA: TGTGCCAGCAGTTGGACACGCCGCCAGGGCGAGCAGTACTTC.

The V gene is TRBV7-2, the J gene TRBJ2-3, with 9 bases lining up with TRBD2. This CDR3 is built from 18 residues. The V gene's germline CDR1 is SGHTA and CDR2 FQGNSA. V dropped 5 bases and J dropped 1; count of bases not matched to a gene: 13. CDR3 amino acids: CASSRRASSGVGTDTQYF. In nucleotides, the CDR3 is TGTGCCAGCAGCCGCCGGGCTTCTAGCGGGGTGGGCACAGATACGCAGTATTTT.

The rearrangement joins TRBV2 to TRBJ1-2, with a tentative D call TRBD1 (5 bases). Germline V gene data show CDR1 as SNHLY and CDR2 as FYNNEI. V lost 2 bases, J lost 0 bases, and 10 bases lay in between. CDR3 size: 15 residues. In nucleotides, the CDR3 is TGTGCCAGCAGTGAAAGGAGGGGTGCTAACTATGGCTACACCTTC. Protein: CASSERRGANYGYTF.

This clone was seen just once. This chain joins TRBV19 and TRBJ2-1, with TRBD2 matching 11 bases. Germline CDR1 LNHDA, CDR2 SQIVND (reference sequence). The V gene end was trimmed by 5 bases and the J gene end by 7 bases; junction bases not matched to a gene: 10. The CDR3 spans 16 residues. The CDR3 here is CASSGDASGGRNEQFF. CDR3 coding DNA: TGTGCCAGTAGTGGGGATGCTAGCGGGGGGAGAAATGAGCAGTTCTTC.

The CDR3, as DNA: TGTGCTAGTGGGGCGGAGCATAACTATGGCTACACCTTC. It is translated as CASGAEHNYGYTF. The chain is built from TRBV12-5 and TRBJ1-2; no clear D gene. V was trimmed by 6 bases and J by 1 base, leaving 9 bases between them. The length of the CDR3 is 13 residues. Germline V gene lookup returns CDR1 LGHNT and CDR2 FRNRAP.

The V and J genes are TRBV4-2 and TRBJ1-2, with 8 bases fitting TRBD1. This CDR3 comprises 15 residues. CDR1 and CDR2 (germline): LGHNA, YNFKEQ. V lost 0 bases, J lost 4 bases, and 4 bases stayed unmatched. CDR3 bases: TGTGCCAGCAGCCAAGATCAGGGGGCGGCCTATGGCTACACCTTC. This codes for CASSQDQGAAYGYTF.

The chain recombines TRBV9 with TRBJ2-3; 8 positions agree with TRBD2. The V and J ends lost 3 bases and 1 base, in that order; junction bases with no gene match: 1. The germline gives CDR1 SGDLS, CDR2 YYNGEE. The CDR3 sequence is 14 residues long. CDR3 coding DNA: TGTGCCAGCAGCGCAGCGGGGGGCACAGATACGCAGTATTTT. It is translated as CASSAAGGTDTQYF. The full variable domain, rest sourced from reference TRBV9 and TRBJ2-3, is DSGVTQTPKHLITATGQRVTLRCSPRSGDLSVYWYQQSLDQGLQFLIQYYNGEERAKGNILERFSAQQFPDLHSELNLSSLELGDSALYFCASSAAGGTDTQYFGPGTRLTVL.

Comments on this clone: A junction end diverges from the germline sequence, so it may reflect a read error. V is TRBV6-1 and J is TRBJ1-1; D is ambiguous. Germline-derived CDR1 and CDR2 are MNHNS and SASEGT. There are 13 residues in the CDR3. CDR3 DNA sequence: TGTGCCATCAGTGAGTCGAGAAACACTGAAGCTTTCTTT. Translating it yields CAISESRNTEAFF.

The chain couples TRBV27 to TRBJ2-7; D may be TRBD1 (6 bases). This CDR3 is 17 amino acids long. CDR1 MNHEY and CDR2 SMNVEV come from the germline V gene (reference sequence). The germline V and J ends were trimmed by 5 bases and 1 base, with 21 bases remaining between them. CDR3 residues: CASSPQTGYWHSYEQYF. CDR3 nucleotide sequence: TGTGCCAGCAGTCCCCAAACAGGGTACTGGCATTCCTACGAGCAGTACTTC.

V usage is TRBV30 and J usage is TRBJ2-5; D may match TRBD1 or TRBD2 (5 bases each). From germline, CDR1 is GTSNPN and CDR2 SVGIG (reference sequence). V was shortened by 2 bases and J by 3 bases, with 16 bases between the two germline ends. This CDR3 has 15 amino acids. The CDR3 is CAWSSIDSGEETQYF. The CDR3 DNA reads as TGTGCCTGGAGTTCGATCGACAGCGGCGAAGAGACCCAGTACTTC.

The chain couples TRBV7-3 to TRBJ2-1; D may match TRBD1 or TRBD2 (6 bases each). This CDR3 contains 17 residues. V lost 5 bases and J lost 7, with 24 bases in between. Germline V lookup: CDR1 SGHTA, CDR2 FQGTGA. The CDR3 sequence: CASSLRGRFSAENEQFF. CDR3 nucleotides: TGTGCCAGCAGCCTAAGGGGGAGGTTTAGCGCAGAAAATGAGCAGTTCTTC. The entire variable domain, with the rest obtained from reference TRBV7-3 and TRBJ2-1, is as follows: GAGVSQTPSNKVTEKGKYVELRCDPISGHTALYWYRQSLGQGPEFLIYFQGTGAADDSGLPNDRFFAVRPEGSVSTLKIQRTERGDSAVYLCASSLRGRFSAENEQFFGPGTRLTVL.

The chain has TRBV28 and TRBJ2-1; 7 bases are shared with TRBD1. Germline assignment: CDR1 MDHEN and CDR2 SYDVKM. V was clipped by 3 bases and J by 0 bases; unmatched bases: 8. The CDR3 is 17 amino acids. The chain's CDR3 is CASSFPLTGISYNEQFF. Written as DNA, the CDR3 is TGTGCCAGCAGTTTCCCATTGACAGGGATCTCCTACAATGAGCAGTTCTTC.